This TCR beta chain derives from a study of human T cells and chemical hapten exposure. Study background: The patients, most of them female, presented with alopecia areata, totalis or universalis.

Original data processing: Sample TCR totals centred on a median of 95,638, ranging roughly 20,000 to 690,600. TCRdb reprocessed the RACE reads via MiXCR and lists one record per CDR3 protein. The V and J calls and clone size come from TCRdb's table, not from the authors' own analysis. The profile shows 180,000 or so distinct CDR3 sequences, 30% of them singletons. Documented time point: pre-sensitization, week 0. Treatment here: therapeutic diphenylcyclopropenone sensitization with weekly scalp DPC. In its sample, this clonotype was seen a few times. The antigen remains unidentified. V lost 2 bases to trimming and J lost 11 bases, with 12 bases between them. The CDR3 loop spans 12 amino acids. Looked up from germline, CDR1 is SGHTA and CDR2 is FQGNSA. Study observations and caveats: In comparison with controls, expanded TCRs gave rise to a significantly larger number of large CDR3 similarity clusters.

The rearrangement uses TRBV7-2 and TRBJ1-1, with TRBD1 as a possible D gene (6 bases). The sequenced sample was whole blood, obtained in connection with sensitization to the hapten diphenylcyclopropenone (DPC). This TCR derives from a woman under 40 with alopecia areata. Some clones in this sample may be carry-over from other donors' samples. The CDR3 here is CASSLQGQQAFF. Written as DNA, the CDR3 is TGTGCCAGCAGCTTACAGGGGCAACAGGCTTTCTTT.